Listed below are T cell receptor beta chains from one sample, sequenced in a study of blood T cell repertoires in COVID-19. Sequencing was performed with immunoSEQ multiplex PCR; in TCRdb, only in-frame clones are kept and a portion is missing. The sample has under 350,000 clones; around four fifths are singletons. The sequencing sample was made of peripheral blood. Every receptor here comes from a man aged 55 to 70 who had recovered from COVID-19. Each CDR3 is given with its conserved first and last residue. Each record gives: V gene, D gene, J gene, clone size, CDR3 protein, CDR3 DNA. A D gene is named only where the DNA matches it firmly. Not every row has a clone size; where given, it reads once, few, many or a size class.

TRBV28	TRBD1	TRBJ1-5	.	CASSPDRGEQPQHF	TGTGCCAGCAGTCCCGACAGGGGGGAACAGCCCCAGCATTTT
TRBV5-1	.	TRBJ1-4	.	CASSRAQGSNEKLFF	TGCGCCAGCAGCCGAGCACAGGGCTCTAATGAAAAACTGTTTTTT
TRBV18	.	TRBJ1-1	.	CASSLLQPREPNTEAFF	TGTGCCAGCTCACTCCTACAACCAAGGGAGCCTAACACTGAAGCTTTCTTT
TRBV12-3/TRBV12-4	.	TRBJ1-2	few	CASSFDSNYGYTF	TGTGCCAGCAGTTTTGACAGTAACTATGGCTACACCTTC
TRBV27	.	TRBJ1-5	.	CASSTGQGNQPQHF	TGTGCCAGCTCGACCGGACAAGGCAATCAGCCCCAGCATTTT
TRBV6-5	.	TRBJ1-2	.	CASSYGIRNYGYTF	TGTGCCAGCAGTTACGGTATCAGAAACTATGGCTACACCTTC
TRBV19	TRBD2	TRBJ2-7	once	CASRFAPGGHEQYF	TGTGCCAGTAGATTTGCGCCGGGAGGCCACGAGCAGTACTTC
TRBV5-1	.	TRBJ1-1	.	CASSHQGQENTEAFF	TGCGCCAGCAGCCACCAGGGCCAAGAGAACACTGAAGCTTTCTTT
TRBV30	TRBD1	TRBJ1-5	.	CAWTSGTGVGQPQHF	TGTGCCTGGACCTCCGGGACAGGGGTCGGGCAGCCCCAGCATTTT
TRBV5-6	.	TRBJ2-5	.	CASSLGAGKETQYF	TGTGCCAGCAGCCTCGGGGCGGGGAAAGAGACCCAGTACTTC